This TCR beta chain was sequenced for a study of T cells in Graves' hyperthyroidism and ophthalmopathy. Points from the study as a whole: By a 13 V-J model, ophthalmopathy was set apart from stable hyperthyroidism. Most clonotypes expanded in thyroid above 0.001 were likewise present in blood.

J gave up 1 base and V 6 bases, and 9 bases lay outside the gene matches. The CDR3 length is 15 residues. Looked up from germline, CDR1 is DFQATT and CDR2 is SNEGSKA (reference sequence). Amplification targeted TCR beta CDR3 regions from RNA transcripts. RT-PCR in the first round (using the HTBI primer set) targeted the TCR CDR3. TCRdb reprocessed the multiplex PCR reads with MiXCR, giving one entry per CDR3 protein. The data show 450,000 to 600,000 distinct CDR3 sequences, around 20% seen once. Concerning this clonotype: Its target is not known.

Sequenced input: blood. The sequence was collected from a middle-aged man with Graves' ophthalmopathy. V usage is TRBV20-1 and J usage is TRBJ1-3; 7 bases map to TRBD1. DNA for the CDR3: TGCAGTGCACCGGACAGGAGGGGATCTGGAAACACCATATATTTT. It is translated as CSAPDRRGSGNTIYF.